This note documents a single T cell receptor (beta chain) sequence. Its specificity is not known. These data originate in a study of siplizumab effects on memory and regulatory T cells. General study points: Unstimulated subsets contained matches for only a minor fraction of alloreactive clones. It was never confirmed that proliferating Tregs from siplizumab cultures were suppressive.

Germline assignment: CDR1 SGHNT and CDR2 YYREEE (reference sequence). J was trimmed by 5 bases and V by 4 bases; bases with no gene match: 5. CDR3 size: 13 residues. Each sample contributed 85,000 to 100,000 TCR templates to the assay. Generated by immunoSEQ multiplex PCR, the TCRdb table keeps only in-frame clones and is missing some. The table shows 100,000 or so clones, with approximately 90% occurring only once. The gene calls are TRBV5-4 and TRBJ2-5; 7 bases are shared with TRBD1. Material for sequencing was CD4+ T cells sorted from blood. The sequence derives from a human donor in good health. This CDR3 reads CASSLTGMETQYF. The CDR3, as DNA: TGTGCCAGCAGCCTGACAGGGATGGAGACCCAGTACTTC.